One sample yielded the 9 T cell receptor beta chains listed below, sequenced in a study of cytotoxic CD8 clonotypes in ibrutinib-treated CLL (dated by TCRdb to the early 2020s). The library was made by the immunoSEQ multiplex PCR assay. This is the immuneACCESS table as TCRdb keeps it, with only in-frame sequences that have V and J called. A part of the clones is gone; compared with another copy, unresolved V genes explain less than half, and the rest is unexplained. For this sample there are over 70,000 clones; around 84% appear just once. Over 5% of the sample comes from the top ten. Sequencing used PBMCs, obtained before ibrutinib treatment. The receptors shown here come from a human donor with chronic lymphocytic leukemia.

This chain's CDR3 is CASSSGDYGYTF. CDR3 nucleotide sequence: TGTGCCAGCAGCTCGGGAGACTATGGCTACACCTTC. The chain carries TRBV7-9 and TRBJ1-2; D is unclear. Germline V gene sequence: CDR1 SEHNR, CDR2 FQNEAQ (reference sequence). V lost 4 bases to trimming and J lost 3 bases, with 6 bases between them. The CDR3 is made up of 12 amino acids.

The V call is TRBV29-1, the J call TRBJ2-7, with D tentatively TRBD2 (5 bases). V dropped 1 base and J dropped 4 bases, with 23 bases sitting between them. This CDR3 has 17 residues. CDR1 and CDR2 (germline): SQVTM, ANQGSEA. The CDR3, as DNA: TGCAGCGTTGAAGGTTCGAGCGAAGAGGGAAATCTGTACGAGCAGTACTTC. This encodes CSVEGSSEEGNLYEQYF.

This clone was seen once. The same CDR3 also results from other DNA sequences found in this sample. V is TRBV5-1 and J is TRBJ1-3; D is ambiguous. CDR1 is SGHRS and CDR2 is YFSETQ in the germline V gene. V lost 0 bases, J lost 3 bases, and 1 base lay in between. This CDR3 spans 12 amino acids. The CDR3 DNA is TGCGCCAGCAGCTTGGTTGGAAACACCATATATTTT. Translated, it gives CASSLVGNTIYF.

This chain joins TRBV9 and TRBJ1-2; unclear D gene. Germline V gives CDR1 SGDLS, CDR2 YYNGEE. Trimming left V 3 bases short and J 6 bases short, with 21 bases between. This CDR3 comprises 16 residues. The CDR3 loop is CASSAPWVTQRDGYTF. The DNA for the CDR3 is TGTGCCAGCAGCGCGCCGTGGGTTACACAAAGGGATGGCTACACCTTC.

V and J are TRBV10-3 and TRBJ1-1; D is perhaps TRBD1 (6 bases). The CDR3 has 12 residues. CDR1 and CDR2 from the germline V gene are ENHRY and SYGVKD. The V gene lost 4 bases and the J gene lost 5 bases, with 8 bases spanning the gap. In DNA, the CDR3 is TGTGCCATCAGTGGGACAGCGACTGAAGCTTTCTTT. Amino acid sequence: CAISGTATEAFF.

The rearrangement links TRBV29-1 to TRBJ2-1, with D possibly being TRBD1 or TRBD2 (6 bases each). V gave up 2 bases and J gave up 10 bases, with 9 bases separating them. Per the germline V gene, CDR1 is SQVTM and CDR2 is ANQGSEA. The CDR3 runs 11 residues. CDR3 sequence: CSVELGGEQFF. DNA of the CDR3: TGCAGCGTTGAATTAGGGGGGGAGCAGTTCTTC.

The chain employs TRBV6-6 and TRBJ2-5; D remains ambiguous. Germline values: CDR1 MNHNY, CDR2 SVGAGI (reference sequence). V lost 2 bases and J 2 bases, leaving 9 bases between the germline ends. The CDR3 sequence is 14 residues long. The CDR3 loop is CASSYGLPQETQYF. The CDR3 nucleotides are TGTGCCAGCAGTTACGGGCTTCCACAAGAGACCCAGTACTTC.

The J gene is TRBJ2-3, the V gene TRBV5-1; TRBD1 is a possible D gene (7 bases). Germline loops: CDR1 SGHRS, CDR2 YFSETQ. This CDR3 spans 15 amino acids. Trimming took off 9 bases at V and 0 bases at J, with 17 bases between the two ends. The CDR3 DNA sequence: TGCGCCACCAGGGGGGATAAGGGCAGCACAGATACGCAGTATTTT. This sequence encodes CATRGDKGSTDTQYF.

The J gene is TRBJ2-2, the V gene TRBV7-9, with D perhaps matching TRBD2 (6 bases). Germline values: CDR1 SEHNR, CDR2 FQNEAQ (reference sequence). Deletions cut 8 bases from V and 4 bases from J, with 14 bases between. There are 14 residues in the CDR3. This CDR3 is CASPPGEPTGELFF. DNA for the CDR3: TGTGCCAGCCCACCGGGGGAGCCCACCGGGGAGCTGTTTTTT.